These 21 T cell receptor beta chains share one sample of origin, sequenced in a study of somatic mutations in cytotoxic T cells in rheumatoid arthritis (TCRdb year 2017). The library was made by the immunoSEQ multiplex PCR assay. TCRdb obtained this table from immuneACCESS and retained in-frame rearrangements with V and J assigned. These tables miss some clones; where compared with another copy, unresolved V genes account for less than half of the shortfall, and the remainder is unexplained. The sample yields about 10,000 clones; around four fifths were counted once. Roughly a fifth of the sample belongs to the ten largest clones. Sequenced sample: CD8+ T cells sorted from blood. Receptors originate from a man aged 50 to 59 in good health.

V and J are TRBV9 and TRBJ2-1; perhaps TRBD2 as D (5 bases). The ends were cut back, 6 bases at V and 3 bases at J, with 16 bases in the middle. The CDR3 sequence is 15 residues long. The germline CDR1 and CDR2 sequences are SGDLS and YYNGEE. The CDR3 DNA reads TGTGCCAGCACCGTTGAGGGCGCGGTCTACAATGAGCAGTTCTTC. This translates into CASTVEGAVYNEQFF.

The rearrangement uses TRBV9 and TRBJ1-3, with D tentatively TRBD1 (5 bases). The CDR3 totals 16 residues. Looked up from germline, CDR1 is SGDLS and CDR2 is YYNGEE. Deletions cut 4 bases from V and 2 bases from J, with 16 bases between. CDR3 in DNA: TGTGCCAGCAGCCCAACGAGCAGGGTAACTGGAAACACCATATATTTT. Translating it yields CASSPTSRVTGNTIYF. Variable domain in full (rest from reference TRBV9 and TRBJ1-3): DSGVTQTPKHLITATGQRVTLRCSPRSGDLSVYWYQQSLDQGLQFLIQYYNGEERAKGNILERFSAQQFPDLHSELNLSSLELGDSALYFCASSPTSRVTGNTIYFGEGSWLTVV.

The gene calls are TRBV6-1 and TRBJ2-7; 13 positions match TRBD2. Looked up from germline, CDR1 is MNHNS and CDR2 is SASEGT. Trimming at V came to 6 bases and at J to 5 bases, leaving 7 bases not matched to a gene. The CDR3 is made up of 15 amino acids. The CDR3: CASRRTSGSSNEQYF. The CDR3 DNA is TGTGCCAGCAGGAGGACTAGCGGGAGTTCTAACGAGCAGTACTTC.

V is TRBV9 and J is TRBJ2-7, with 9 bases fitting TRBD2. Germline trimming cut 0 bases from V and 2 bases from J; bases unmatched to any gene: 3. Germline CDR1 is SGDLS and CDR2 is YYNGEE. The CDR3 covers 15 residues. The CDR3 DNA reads TGTGCCAGCAGCGTAGCTAGCGGGGAGACCTACGAGCAGTACTTC. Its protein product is CASSVASGETYEQYF.

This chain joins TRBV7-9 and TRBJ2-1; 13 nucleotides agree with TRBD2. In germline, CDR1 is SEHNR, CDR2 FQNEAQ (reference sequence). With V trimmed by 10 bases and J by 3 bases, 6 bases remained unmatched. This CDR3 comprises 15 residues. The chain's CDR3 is CATRTSGSHYNEQFF. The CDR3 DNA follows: TGTGCCACCCGGACTAGCGGGAGCCACTACAATGAGCAGTTCTTC.

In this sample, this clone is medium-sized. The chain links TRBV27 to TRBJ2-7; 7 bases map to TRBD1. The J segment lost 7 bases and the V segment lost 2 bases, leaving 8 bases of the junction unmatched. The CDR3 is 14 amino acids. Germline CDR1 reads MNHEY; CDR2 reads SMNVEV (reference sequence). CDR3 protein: CASSLRGRFNEQYF. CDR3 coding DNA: TGTGCCAGCAGTTTAAGGGGGCGGTTTAATGAGCAGTACTTC.

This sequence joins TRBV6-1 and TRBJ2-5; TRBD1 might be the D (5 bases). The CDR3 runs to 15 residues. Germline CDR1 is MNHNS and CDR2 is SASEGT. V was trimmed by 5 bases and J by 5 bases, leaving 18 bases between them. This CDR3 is CASSLQRRVSETQYF. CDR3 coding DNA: TGTGCCAGCAGTCTCCAACGCAGGGTATCGGAGACCCAGTACTTC.

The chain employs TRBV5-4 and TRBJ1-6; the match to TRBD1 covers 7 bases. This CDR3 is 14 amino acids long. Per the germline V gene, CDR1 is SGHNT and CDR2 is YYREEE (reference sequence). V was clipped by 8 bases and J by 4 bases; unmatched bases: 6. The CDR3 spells CASGPRGYNSPLHF. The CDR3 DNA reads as TGTGCCAGTGGGCCCAGGGGGTATAATTCACCCCTCCACTTT.

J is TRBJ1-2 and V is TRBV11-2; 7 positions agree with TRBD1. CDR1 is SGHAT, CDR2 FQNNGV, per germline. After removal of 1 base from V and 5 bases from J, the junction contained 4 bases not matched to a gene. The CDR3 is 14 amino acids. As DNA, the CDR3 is TGTGCCAGCAGCTTAGGGGCAGGGGGGTATGGCTACACCTTC. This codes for CASSLGAGGYGYTF.

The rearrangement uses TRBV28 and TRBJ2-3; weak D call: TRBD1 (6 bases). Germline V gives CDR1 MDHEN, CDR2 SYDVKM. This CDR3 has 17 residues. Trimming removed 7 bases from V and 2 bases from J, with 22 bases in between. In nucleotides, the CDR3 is TGTGCCAGCACCCCCGGGTGGAGAGGGGGTCTCACAGATACGCAGTATTTT. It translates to CASTPGWRGGLTDTQYF.

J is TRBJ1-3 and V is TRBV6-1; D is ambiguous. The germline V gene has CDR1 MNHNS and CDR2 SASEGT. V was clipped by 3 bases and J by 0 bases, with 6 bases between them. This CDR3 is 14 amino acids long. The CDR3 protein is CASSERVSGNTIYF. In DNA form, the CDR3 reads TGTGCCAGCAGTGAGAGGGTCTCTGGAAACACCATATATTTT.

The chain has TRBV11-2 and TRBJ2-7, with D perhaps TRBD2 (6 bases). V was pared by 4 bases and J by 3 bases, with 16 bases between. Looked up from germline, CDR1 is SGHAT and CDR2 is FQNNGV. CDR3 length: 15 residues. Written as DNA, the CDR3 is TGTGCCAGCAGCTCATCCGGGACGGAGGGCTACGAGCAGTACTTC. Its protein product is CASSSSGTEGYEQYF.

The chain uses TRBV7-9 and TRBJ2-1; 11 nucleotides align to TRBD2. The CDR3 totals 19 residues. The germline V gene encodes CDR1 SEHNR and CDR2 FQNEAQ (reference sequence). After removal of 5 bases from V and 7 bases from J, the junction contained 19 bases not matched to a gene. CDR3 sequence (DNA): TGTGCCAGCAGCCCCAGCCAGGGTCACAGACTAGCGGGATGGAATGAGCAGTTCTTC. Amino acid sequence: CASSPSQGHRLAGWNEQFF.

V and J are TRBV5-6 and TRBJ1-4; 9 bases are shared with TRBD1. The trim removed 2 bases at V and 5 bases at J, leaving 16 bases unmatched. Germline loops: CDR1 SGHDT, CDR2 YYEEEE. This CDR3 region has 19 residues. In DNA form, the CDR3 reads TGTGCCAGCAGCTTTGGACCGGGACAGGGACGCCTGAAGAATGAAAAACTGTTTTTT. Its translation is CASSFGPGQGRLKNEKLFF.

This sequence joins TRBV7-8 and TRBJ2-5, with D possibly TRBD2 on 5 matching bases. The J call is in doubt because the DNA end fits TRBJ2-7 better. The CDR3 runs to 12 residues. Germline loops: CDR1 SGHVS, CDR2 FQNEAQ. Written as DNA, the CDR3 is TGTGCCAGCAGCTTAACTAGCTACGAGCAGTACTTC. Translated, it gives CASSLTSYEQYF.

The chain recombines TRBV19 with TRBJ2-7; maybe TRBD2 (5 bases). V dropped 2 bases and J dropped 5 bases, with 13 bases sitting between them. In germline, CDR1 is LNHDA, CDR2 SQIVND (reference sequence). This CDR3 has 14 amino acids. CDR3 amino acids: CASSINSGPHEQYF. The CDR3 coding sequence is TGTGCCAGTAGTATAAACAGCGGTCCCCACGAGCAGTACTTC.

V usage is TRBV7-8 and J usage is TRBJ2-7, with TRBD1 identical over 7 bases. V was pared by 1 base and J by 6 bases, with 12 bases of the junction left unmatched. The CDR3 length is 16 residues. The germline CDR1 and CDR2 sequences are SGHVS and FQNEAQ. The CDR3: CASSLVGGQGVAEQYF. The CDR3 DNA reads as TGTGCCAGCAGCTTAGTGGGTGGGCAGGGGGTAGCCGAGCAGTACTTC.

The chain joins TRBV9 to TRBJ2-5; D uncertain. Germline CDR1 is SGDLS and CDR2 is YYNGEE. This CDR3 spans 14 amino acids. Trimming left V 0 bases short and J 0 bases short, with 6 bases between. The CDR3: CASSVGSHQETQYF. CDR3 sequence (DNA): TGTGCCAGCAGCGTAGGGAGCCACCAAGAGACCCAGTACTTC.

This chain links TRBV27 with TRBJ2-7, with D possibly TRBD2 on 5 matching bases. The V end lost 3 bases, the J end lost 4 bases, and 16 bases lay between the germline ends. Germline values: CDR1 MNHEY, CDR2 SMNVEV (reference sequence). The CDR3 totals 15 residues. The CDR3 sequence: CASSLRVGSKYEQYF. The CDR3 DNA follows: TGTGCCAGCAGTTTGCGGGTCGGCTCGAAATACGAGCAGTACTTC.

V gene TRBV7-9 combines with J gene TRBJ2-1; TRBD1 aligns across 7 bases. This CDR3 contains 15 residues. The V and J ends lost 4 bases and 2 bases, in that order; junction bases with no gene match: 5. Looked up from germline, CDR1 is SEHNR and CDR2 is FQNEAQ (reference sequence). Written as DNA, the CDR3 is TGTGCCAGCAGCTCGCCCGACAGGGCCTACAATGAGCAGTTCTTC. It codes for CASSSPDRAYNEQFF.

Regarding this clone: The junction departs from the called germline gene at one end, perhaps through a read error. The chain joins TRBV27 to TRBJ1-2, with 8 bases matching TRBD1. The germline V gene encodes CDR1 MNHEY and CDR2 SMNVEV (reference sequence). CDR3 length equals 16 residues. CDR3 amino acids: CASSYLGDRHNYGCTF. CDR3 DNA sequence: TGTGCCAGCAGTTATTTAGGGGACAGGCATAACTATGGCTGCACCTTC.